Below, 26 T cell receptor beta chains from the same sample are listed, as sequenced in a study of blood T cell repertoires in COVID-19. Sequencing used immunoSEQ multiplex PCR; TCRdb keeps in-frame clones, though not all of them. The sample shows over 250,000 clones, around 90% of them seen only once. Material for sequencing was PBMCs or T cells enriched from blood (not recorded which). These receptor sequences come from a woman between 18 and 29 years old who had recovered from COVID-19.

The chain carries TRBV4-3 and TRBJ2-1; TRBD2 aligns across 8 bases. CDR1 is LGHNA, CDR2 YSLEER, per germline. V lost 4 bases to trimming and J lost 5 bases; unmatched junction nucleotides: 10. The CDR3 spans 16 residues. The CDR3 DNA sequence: TGCGCCAGCAGCCGATCACTAGCGGCGAGGGACAATGAGCAGTTCTTC. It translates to CASSRSLAARDNEQFF.

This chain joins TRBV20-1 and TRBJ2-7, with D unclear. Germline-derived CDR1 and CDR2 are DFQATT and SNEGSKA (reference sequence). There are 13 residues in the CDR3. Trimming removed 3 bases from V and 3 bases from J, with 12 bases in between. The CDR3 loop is CSASGLGFYEQYF. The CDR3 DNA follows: TGCAGTGCTAGTGGCCTAGGTTTCTACGAGCAGTACTTC.

CDR3 loop: CASEACTFF. CDR3 in DNA: TGTGCCAGCGAGGCATGTACGTTCTTC. This chain uses TRBV12-3 or TRBV12-4 with TRBJ2-1; no clear D gene. The CDR3 has 9 amino acids. V lost 8 bases and J lost 15, with 11 bases in between.

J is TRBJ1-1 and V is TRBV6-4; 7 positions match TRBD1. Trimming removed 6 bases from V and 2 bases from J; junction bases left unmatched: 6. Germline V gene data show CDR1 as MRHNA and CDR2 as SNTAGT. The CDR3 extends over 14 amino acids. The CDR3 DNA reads TGTGCCAGCAGGGCGGACAGGCGCAACACTGAAGCTTTCTTT. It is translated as CASRADRRNTEAFF.

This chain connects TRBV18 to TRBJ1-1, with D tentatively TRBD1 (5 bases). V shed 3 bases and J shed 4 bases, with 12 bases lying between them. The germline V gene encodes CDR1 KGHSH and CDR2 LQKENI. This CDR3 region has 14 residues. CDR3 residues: CASSPEAGFTEAFF. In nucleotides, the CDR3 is TGTGCCAGCTCACCGGAAGCAGGGTTCACTGAAGCTTTCTTT.

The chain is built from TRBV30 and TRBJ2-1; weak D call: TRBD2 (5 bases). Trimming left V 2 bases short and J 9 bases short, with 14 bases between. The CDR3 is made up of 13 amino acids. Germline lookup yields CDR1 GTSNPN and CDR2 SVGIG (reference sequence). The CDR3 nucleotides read TGTGCCTGGAGTTTTTCTAGTGCGGGTGAGCAGTTCTTC. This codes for CAWSFSSAGEQFF. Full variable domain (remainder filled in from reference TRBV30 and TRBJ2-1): SQTIHQWPATLVQPVGSPLSLECTVEGTSNPNLYWYRQAAGRGLQLLFYSVGIGQISSEVPQNLSASRPQDRQFILSSKKLLLSDSGFYLCAWSFSSAGEQFFGPGTRLTVL.

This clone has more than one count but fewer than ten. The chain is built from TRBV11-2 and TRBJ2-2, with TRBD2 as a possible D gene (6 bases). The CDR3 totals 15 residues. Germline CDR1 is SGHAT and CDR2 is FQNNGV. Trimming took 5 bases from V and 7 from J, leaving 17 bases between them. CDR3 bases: TGTGCCAGCAGCACCCGACTAGACGGGAACGGGGAGCTGTTTTTT. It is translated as CASSTRLDGNGELFF.

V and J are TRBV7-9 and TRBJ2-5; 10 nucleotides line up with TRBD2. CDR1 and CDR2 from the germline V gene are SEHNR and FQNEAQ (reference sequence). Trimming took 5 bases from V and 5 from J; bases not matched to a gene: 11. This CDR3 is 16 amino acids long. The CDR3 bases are TGTGCCAGCAGCCCAATGGCTAGCGGGAGAGGGGAGACCCAGTACTTC. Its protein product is CASSPMASGRGETQYF.

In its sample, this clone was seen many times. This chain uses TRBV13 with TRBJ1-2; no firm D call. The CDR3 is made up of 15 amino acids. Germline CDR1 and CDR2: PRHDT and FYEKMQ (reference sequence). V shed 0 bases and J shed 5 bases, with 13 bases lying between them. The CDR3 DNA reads TGTGCCAGCAGCTTAGGCAGAGGCGACCCATATGGCTACACCTTC. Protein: CASSLGRGDPYGYTF.

CDR3 sequence reads: CASSFTIGTEAFF. CDR3 nucleotide sequence: TGTGCCAGCAGCTTCACGATCGGCACTGAAGCTTTCTTT. V is TRBV7-8 and J is TRBJ1-1; D gene ambiguous. Germline V CDR1 and CDR2: SGHVS, FQNEAQ. This CDR3 contains 13 residues. V lost 3 bases, J lost 4 bases, and 9 bases lay in between.

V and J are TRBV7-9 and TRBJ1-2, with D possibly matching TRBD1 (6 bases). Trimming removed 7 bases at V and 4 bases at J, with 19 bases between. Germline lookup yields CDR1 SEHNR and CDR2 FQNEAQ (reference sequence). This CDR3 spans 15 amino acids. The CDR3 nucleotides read TGTGCCAGCAACCGGGGGGCCCGGTCAGGCTATGGCTACACCTTC. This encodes CASNRGARSGYGYTF. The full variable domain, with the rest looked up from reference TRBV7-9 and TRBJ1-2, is DTGVSQNPRHKITKRGQNVTFRCDPISEHNRLYWYRQTLGQGPEFLTYFQNEAQLEKSRLLSDRFSAERPKGSFSTLEIQRTEQGDSAMYLCASNRGARSGYGYTFGSGTRLTVV.

The CDR3 sequence: CASSEASREGPLHF. The CDR3, as DNA: TGTGCCAGCAGTGAAGCCAGCCGGGAGGGACCCCTCCACTTT. V is TRBV6-1 and J is TRBJ1-6, with no clear D. V lost 0 bases, J lost 12 bases, and 12 bases lay in between. CDR1 is MNHNS and CDR2 is SASEGT in the germline V gene. The CDR3 has 14 residues.

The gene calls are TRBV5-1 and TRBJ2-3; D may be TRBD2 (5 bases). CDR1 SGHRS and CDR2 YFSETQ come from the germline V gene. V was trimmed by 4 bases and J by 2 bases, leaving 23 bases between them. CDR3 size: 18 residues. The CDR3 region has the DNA TGCGCCAGCAGCCTCTTTCCCACGATGGGAGAGGACACAGATACGCAGTATTTT. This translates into CASSLFPTMGEDTDTQYF.

Here the CDR3 DNA reads TGTGCCAGTAGTACTCCGACAGCCCGCTATAATTCACCCCTCCACTTT. Protein: CASSTPTARYNSPLHF. J is TRBJ1-6 and V is TRBV19; D may be TRBD1 (5 bases). This CDR3 has 16 residues. The germline CDR1 and CDR2 sequences are LNHDA and SQIVND (reference sequence). Trimming shortened V by 4 bases and J by 3 bases, and 13 bases separated the two germline ends.

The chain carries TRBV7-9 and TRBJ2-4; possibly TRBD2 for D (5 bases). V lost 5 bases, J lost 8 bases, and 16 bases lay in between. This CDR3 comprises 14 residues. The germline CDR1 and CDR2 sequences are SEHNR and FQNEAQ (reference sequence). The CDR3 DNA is TGTGCCAGCAGCGACTTGACTAACGAGGACATTCAGTACTTC. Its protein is CASSDLTNEDIQYF.

The CDR3 spells CASTRTSGRIDLSTGELFF. The CDR3 coding sequence is TGTGCCAGCACCCGGACTAGCGGGAGAATCGATTTAAGCACCGGGGAGCTGTTTTTT. J is TRBJ2-2 and V is TRBV7-6, with TRBD2 matching over 13 bases. Trimming cost V 7 bases and J 4 bases; bases outside gene matches: 15. This CDR3 comprises 19 residues. CDR1 SGHVS and CDR2 FNYEAQ come from the germline V gene.

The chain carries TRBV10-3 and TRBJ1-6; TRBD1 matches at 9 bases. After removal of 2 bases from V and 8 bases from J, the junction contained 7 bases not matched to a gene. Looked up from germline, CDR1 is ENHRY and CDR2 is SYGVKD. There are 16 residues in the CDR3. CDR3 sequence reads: CAISETEDRGDSPLHF. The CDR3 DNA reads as TGTGCCATCAGTGAGACTGAGGACAGGGGAGATTCACCCCTCCACTTT.

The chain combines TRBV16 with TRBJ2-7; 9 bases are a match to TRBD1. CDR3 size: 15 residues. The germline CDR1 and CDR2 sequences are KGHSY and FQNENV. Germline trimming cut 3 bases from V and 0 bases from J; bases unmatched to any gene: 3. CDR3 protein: CASSHGQGRSYEQYF. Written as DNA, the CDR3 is TGTGCCAGCAGCCACGGACAGGGGCGCTCCTACGAGCAGTACTTC.

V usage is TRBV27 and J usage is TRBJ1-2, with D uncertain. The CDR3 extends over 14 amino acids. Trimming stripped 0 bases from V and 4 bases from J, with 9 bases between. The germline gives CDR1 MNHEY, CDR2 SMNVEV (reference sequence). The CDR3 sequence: CASSLSGRSYGYTF. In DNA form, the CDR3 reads TGTGCCAGCAGTTTATCGGGCAGAAGCTATGGCTACACCTTC.

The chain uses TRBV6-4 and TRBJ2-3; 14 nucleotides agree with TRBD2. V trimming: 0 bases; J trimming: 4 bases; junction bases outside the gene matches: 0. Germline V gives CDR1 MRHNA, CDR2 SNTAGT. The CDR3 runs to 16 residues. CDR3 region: CASSDSTSGGADTQYF. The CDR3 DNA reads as TGTGCCAGCAGTGACTCGACTAGCGGGGGGGCAGATACGCAGTATTTT.

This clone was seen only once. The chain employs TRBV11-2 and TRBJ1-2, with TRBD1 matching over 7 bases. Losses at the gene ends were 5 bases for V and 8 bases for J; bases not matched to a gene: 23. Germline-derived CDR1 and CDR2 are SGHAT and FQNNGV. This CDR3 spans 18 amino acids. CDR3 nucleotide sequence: TGTGCCAGCAGCCACCGAATGGGCTCGCCAAACAGGGGCGGCGGCTACACCTTC. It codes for CASSHRMGSPNRGGGYTF.

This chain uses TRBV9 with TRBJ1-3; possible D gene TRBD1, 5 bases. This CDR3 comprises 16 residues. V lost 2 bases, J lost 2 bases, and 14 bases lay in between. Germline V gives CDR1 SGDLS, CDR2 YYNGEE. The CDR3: CASSVFSQAAGNTIYF. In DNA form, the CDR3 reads TGTGCCAGCAGCGTTTTTTCACAGGCGGCTGGAAACACCATATATTTT. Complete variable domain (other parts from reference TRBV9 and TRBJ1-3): DSGVTQTPKHLITATGQRVTLRCSPRSGDLSVYWYQQSLDQGLQFLIQYYNGEERAKGNILERFSAQQFPDLHSELNLSSLELGDSALYFCASSVFSQAAGNTIYFGEGSWLTVV.

The CDR3 DNA reads TGTGCCAGCAGACTAGGGACACAAGATTCCTACGAGCAGTACTTC. This translates into CASRLGTQDSYEQYF. The chain links TRBV5-7 to TRBJ2-7; D might be TRBD1 (6 bases). TRBV5-7 is assigned to the ORF class and has an uncertain function. The CDR3 loop spans 15 amino acids. The V end lost 5 bases, the J end lost 1 base, and 16 bases lay between the germline ends.

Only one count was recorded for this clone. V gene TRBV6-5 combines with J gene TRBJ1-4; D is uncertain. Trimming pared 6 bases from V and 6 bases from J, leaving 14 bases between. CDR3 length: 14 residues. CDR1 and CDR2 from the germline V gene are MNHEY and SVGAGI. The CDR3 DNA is TGTGCCAGCAGGCCTCGAGGGATCGATGAAAAACTGTTTTTT. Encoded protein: CASRPRGIDEKLFF.

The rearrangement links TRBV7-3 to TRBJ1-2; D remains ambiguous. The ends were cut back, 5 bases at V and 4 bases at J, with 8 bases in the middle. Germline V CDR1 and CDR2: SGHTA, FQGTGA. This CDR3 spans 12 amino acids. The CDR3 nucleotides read TGTGCCAGCAGCGCCCGGTCCTATGGCTACACCTTC. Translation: CASSARSYGYTF.

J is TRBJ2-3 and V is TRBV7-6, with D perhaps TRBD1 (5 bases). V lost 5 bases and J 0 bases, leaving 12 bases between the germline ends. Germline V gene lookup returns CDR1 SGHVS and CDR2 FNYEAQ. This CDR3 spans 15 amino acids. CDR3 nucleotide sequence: TGTGCCAGCAGCGCGTTAAGGGGTAGCACAGATACGCAGTATTTT. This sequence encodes CASSALRGSTDTQYF.